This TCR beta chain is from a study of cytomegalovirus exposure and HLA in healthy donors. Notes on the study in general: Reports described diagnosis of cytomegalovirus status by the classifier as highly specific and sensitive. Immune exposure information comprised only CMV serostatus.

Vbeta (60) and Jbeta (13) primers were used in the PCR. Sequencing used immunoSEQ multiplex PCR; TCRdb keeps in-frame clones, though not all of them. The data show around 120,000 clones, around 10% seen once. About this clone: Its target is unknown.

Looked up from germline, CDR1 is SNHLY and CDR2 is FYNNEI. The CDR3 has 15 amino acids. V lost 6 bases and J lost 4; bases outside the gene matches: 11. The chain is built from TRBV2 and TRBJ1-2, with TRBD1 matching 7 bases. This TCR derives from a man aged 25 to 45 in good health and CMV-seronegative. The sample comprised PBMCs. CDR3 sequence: CASSRQGEKGYGYTF. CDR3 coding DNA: TGTGCCAGCAGCCGACAGGGAGAGAAGGGCTATGGCTACACCTTC.